This is a list of T cell receptor beta chains from one sample in a study of blood T cell repertoires in COVID-19. Only in-frame clones appear in the TCRdb table, and some are missing; sequencing was by immunoSEQ multiplex PCR. The data hold over 130,000 clones, with nearly 85% observed a single time. The sample was PBMCs or T cells enriched from blood (not recorded which). These receptors were collected from a man in his fifties in a cohort exposed to, infected with or recovered from COVID-19 (not recorded which). CDR3s include the opening cysteine and the closing phenylalanine or tryptophan. The D gene is left open where the match is weak. Not every row has a clone size; where given, it reads once, few, many or a size class.

clone size: .
J gene: TRBJ1-3
D gene: .
V gene: TRBV21-1
CDR3 DNA: TGTGCCAGCAGCAAAGAGGGGCGGGGGTCTGCTGGAAACACCATATATTTT
CDR3 protein: CASSKEGRGSAGNTIYF

clone size: .
J gene: TRBJ1-1
D gene: TRBD1
V gene: TRBV30
CDR3 DNA: TGTGCCTGGAGTCCGTCGTATGGGACAGGGGCTGGCACTGAAGCTTTCTTT
CDR3 protein: CAWSPSYGTGAGTEAFF

clone size: .
J gene: TRBJ2-2
D gene: TRBD1
V gene: TRBV5-1
CDR3 DNA: TGCGCCAGCAGCTTGGGACAGGGGGGCACCGGGGAGCTGTTTTTT
CDR3 protein: CASSLGQGGTGELFF

clone size: .
J gene: TRBJ2-2
D gene: .
V gene: TRBV5-1
CDR3 DNA: TGCGCCAGCAGGGCCGGGACAATCAACACCGGGGAGCTGTTTTTT
CDR3 protein: CASRAGTINTGELFF

clone size: .
J gene: TRBJ1-2
D gene: .
V gene: TRBV24-1
CDR3 DNA: TGTGCCACCCAAGGAACAGGCCCTAACTATGGCTACACCTTC
CDR3 protein: CATQGTGPNYGYTF

clone size: .
J gene: TRBJ2-7
D gene: .
V gene: TRBV4-3
CDR3 DNA: TGCGCCAGCAGCCAGGTGGGGAGAACGGGGTACGAGCAGTACTTC
CDR3 protein: CASSQVGRTGYEQYF

clone size: .
J gene: TRBJ1-1
D gene: .
V gene: TRBV11-2
CDR3 DNA: TGTGCCAGCAGCTTAGTGGCGGCGAACACTGAAGCTTTCTTT
CDR3 protein: CASSLVAANTEAFF

clone size: few
J gene: TRBJ2-3
D gene: TRBD2
V gene: TRBV5-1
CDR3 DNA: TGCGCCAGTTCTGACAGCGGGGGTCCCCAGGATACGCAGTATTTT
CDR3 protein: CASSDSGGPQDTQYF

clone size: .
J gene: TRBJ2-1
D gene: .
V gene: TRBV21-1
CDR3 DNA: TGTGCCAGCAGCAAAGGTCGCAGGGGGAATGGAAATGAGCAGTTCTTC
CDR3 protein: CASSKGRRGNGNEQFF

clone size: .
J gene: TRBJ2-2
D gene: TRBD1
V gene: TRBV7-6
CDR3 DNA: TGTGCCAGCAGCTTAAGGACAGGGACCACCGGGGAGCTGTTTTTT
CDR3 protein: CASSLRTGTTGELFF

clone size: .
J gene: TRBJ2-7
D gene: TRBD2
V gene: TRBV5-6
CDR3 DNA: TGTGCCAGCAGCTCTTTGACTAGCCGGACGAACTACGAGCAGTACTTC
CDR3 protein: CASSSLTSRTNYEQYF

clone size: once
J gene: TRBJ1-1
D gene: .
V gene: TRBV12-3/TRBV12-4
CDR3 DNA: TGTGCCAGCAAAAGGGGCGGGAACACTGAAGCTTTCTTT
CDR3 protein: CASKRGGNTEAFF

clone size: .
J gene: TRBJ2-1
D gene: TRBD2
V gene: TRBV4-1
CDR3 DNA: TGCGCCAGCAGCCAATCTAGCGGAATTTCTTACAATGAGCAGTTCTTC
CDR3 protein: CASSQSSGISYNEQFF

clone size: few
J gene: TRBJ1-1
D gene: TRBD1
V gene: TRBV7-6
CDR3 DNA: TGTGCCAGCAGCTTTAGTGACAGGGGGAACACTGAAGCTTTCTTT
CDR3 protein: CASSFSDRGNTEAFF

clone size: .
J gene: TRBJ1-2
D gene: .
V gene: TRBV5-1
CDR3 DNA: TGCGCCAGCAGCTTGGAGACAACTAACTATGGCTACACCTTC
CDR3 protein: CASSLETTNYGYTF

clone size: .
J gene: TRBJ1-2
D gene: .
V gene: TRBV6-5
CDR3 DNA: TGTGCCAGCAGCGCCGGGGTCTATGGCTACACCTTC
CDR3 protein: CASSAGVYGYTF

clone size: .
J gene: TRBJ2-6
D gene: .
V gene: TRBV15
CDR3 DNA: TGTGCCACCAGCCCCGCGGATGTGGCCGGGGCCAACGTCCTGACTTTC
CDR3 protein: CATSPADVAGANVLTF

clone size: .
J gene: TRBJ2-7
D gene: .
V gene: TRBV6-5
CDR3 DNA: TGTGCCAGCAGTTACTCGCACAGAGCCTACGAGCAGTACTTC
CDR3 protein: CASSYSHRAYEQYF

clone size: .
J gene: TRBJ2-7
D gene: .
V gene: TRBV18
CDR3 DNA: TGTGCCAGCTCACCCCCCCGTACGGTAATGAGCCACGAGCAGTACTTC
CDR3 protein: CASSPPRTVMSHEQYF

clone size: .
J gene: TRBJ1-2
D gene: TRBD1
V gene: TRBV7-9
CDR3 DNA: TGTGCCAGCAGCCGAAGCCTCGGACAGGGTTTCAACTATGGCTACACCTTC
CDR3 protein: CASSRSLGQGFNYGYTF

clone size: .
J gene: TRBJ1-6
D gene: TRBD1
V gene: TRBV7-3
CDR3 DNA: TGTGCCAGCAGCTTAGCAGGGGGTAATTCACCCCTCCACTTT
CDR3 protein: CASSLAGGNSPLHF

clone size: .
J gene: TRBJ2-7
D gene: .
V gene: TRBV27
CDR3 DNA: TGTGCCAGCAGTTTGGGGGGACAGCCCTACGAGCAGTACTTC
CDR3 protein: CASSLGGQPYEQYF

clone size: .
J gene: TRBJ1-2
D gene: TRBD1
V gene: TRBV19
CDR3 DNA: TGTGCCAGTAGTTACCTCGACAGGGGTTATGGCTACACCTTC
CDR3 protein: CASSYLDRGYGYTF

clone size: .
J gene: TRBJ1-5
D gene: .
V gene: TRBV10-3
CDR3 DNA: TGTGCCATCAGTGCGGGGGGTTATAGCAATCAGCCCCAGCATTTT
CDR3 protein: CAISAGGYSNQPQHF

clone size: .
J gene: TRBJ2-7
D gene: TRBD1
V gene: TRBV30
CDR3 DNA: TGTGCCTGGAGCTTAAATCGGGACAGGGGCCACGAGCAGTACTTC
CDR3 protein: CAWSLNRDRGHEQYF

clone size: once
J gene: TRBJ1-1
D gene: .
V gene: TRBV19
CDR3 DNA: TGTGCCAGTAGTATATGGGGGGAGATGAACACTGAAGCTTTCTTT
CDR3 protein: CASSIWGEMNTEAFF

clone size: .
J gene: TRBJ2-1
D gene: TRBD2
V gene: TRBV11-2
CDR3 DNA: TGTGCCAGCAGCTTGCCCCAGCGGGGGGGAGGCTACAATGAGCAGTTCTTC
CDR3 protein: CASSLPQRGGGYNEQFF

clone size: .
J gene: TRBJ2-1
D gene: TRBD2
V gene: TRBV9
CDR3 DNA: TGTGCCAGCAGCCCCGGAGGACTAGCGGGAGGCCATGAGCAGTTCTTC
CDR3 protein: CASSPGGLAGGHEQFF

clone size: .
J gene: TRBJ2-5
D gene: TRBD2
V gene: TRBV3-1/TRBV3-2
CDR3 DNA: TGTGCCAGCAGCCAATATACCGGCGGGGGGAAAGAGACCCAGTACTTC
CDR3 protein: CASSQYTGGGKETQYF

clone size: .
J gene: TRBJ2-3
D gene: .
V gene: TRBV24-1
CDR3 DNA: TGTGCCACCAGTGACGGAGAATCAGATACGCAGTATTTT
CDR3 protein: CATSDGESDTQYF

clone size: .
J gene: TRBJ1-2
D gene: TRBD1
V gene: TRBV6-5
CDR3 DNA: TGTGCCAGCAGTTCCCCGACAGGGGTCTATGGCTACACCTTC
CDR3 protein: CASSSPTGVYGYTF

clone size: .
J gene: TRBJ2-7
D gene: TRBD1
V gene: TRBV5-1
CDR3 DNA: TGCGCCAGCAGCTCCGGGACAGGGGGTTACGAGCAGTACTTC
CDR3 protein: CASSSGTGGYEQYF

clone size: once
J gene: TRBJ2-3
D gene: TRBD1
V gene: TRBV27
CDR3 DNA: TGTGCCAGCAGTAGGACAGGGTATGAAGACACGCAGTATTTT
CDR3 protein: CASSRTGYEDTQYF

clone size: .
J gene: TRBJ1-5
D gene: TRBD1
V gene: TRBV18
CDR3 DNA: TGTGCCAGCTCACCCGGGACAGGGGGAAGCAATCAGCCCCAGCATTTT
CDR3 protein: CASSPGTGGSNQPQHF

clone size: .
J gene: TRBJ2-3
D gene: .
V gene: TRBV29-1
CDR3 DNA: TGCAGCGTCTCAGCAAATAGGGGCCCAGATACGCAGTATTTT
CDR3 protein: CSVSANRGPDTQYF

clone size: .
J gene: TRBJ2-5
D gene: .
V gene: TRBV3-1/TRBV3-2
CDR3 DNA: TGTGCCAGCAGCCAACCCCGTCCTGGGGGGGAGACCCAGTACTTC
CDR3 protein: CASSQPRPGGETQYF

clone size: .
J gene: TRBJ2-2
D gene: TRBD2
V gene: TRBV3-1/TRBV3-2
CDR3 DNA: TGTGCCAGCACCCCACTGACTAGCGCGAACACCGGGGAGCTGTTTTTT
CDR3 protein: CASTPLTSANTGELFF

clone size: .
J gene: TRBJ1-1
D gene: .
V gene: TRBV7-2
CDR3 DNA: TGTGCCAGCAGCTTAGTTCGGGGGGGGAACACTGAAGCTTTCTTT
CDR3 protein: CASSLVRGGNTEAFF

clone size: few
J gene: TRBJ1-1
D gene: .
V gene: TRBV5-6
CDR3 DNA: TGTGCCAGCAGCGAGGAGGGGAACACTGAAGCTTTCTTT
CDR3 protein: CASSEEGNTEAFF

clone size: .
J gene: TRBJ2-2
D gene: TRBD1
V gene: TRBV15
CDR3 DNA: TGTGCCACCAGCAGAGCCCCGGGACAGGGAATCGGGGAGCTGTTTTTT
CDR3 protein: CATSRAPGQGIGELFF

clone size: .
J gene: TRBJ1-1
D gene: .
V gene: TRBV19
CDR3 DNA: TGTGCCAGTAGCTGGGGGGGGCTTCGTGAAGCTTTCTTT
CDR3 protein: CASSWGGLREAFF

clone size: .
J gene: TRBJ2-3
D gene: .
V gene: TRBV18
CDR3 DNA: TGTGCCAGCTCCTCGGCGGGAATCCCAGATACGCAGTATTTT
CDR3 protein: CASSSAGIPDTQYF

clone size: many
J gene: TRBJ1-5
D gene: .
V gene: TRBV28
CDR3 DNA: TGTGCCAGCAGTTTGCCACAGTATCAGCCCCAGCATTTT
CDR3 protein: CASSLPQYQPQHF

clone size: once
J gene: TRBJ2-7
D gene: TRBD1
V gene: TRBV30
CDR3 DNA: TGTGCCAGCCGGGACAGGGGATTCTACGAGCAGTACTTC
CDR3 protein: CASRDRGFYEQYF

clone size: .
J gene: TRBJ2-7
D gene: .
V gene: TRBV19
CDR3 DNA: TGTGCCAGTAGTGTGGGTCAGGGAAACTACGAGCAGTACTTC
CDR3 protein: CASSVGQGNYEQYF

clone size: .
J gene: TRBJ1-2
D gene: .
V gene: TRBV6-5
CDR3 DNA: TGTGCCAGCAGTTACTCTGGAGCACGGGGCTATGGCTACACCTTC
CDR3 protein: CASSYSGARGYGYTF

clone size: .
J gene: TRBJ2-5
D gene: .
V gene: TRBV5-1
CDR3 DNA: TGCGCCAGCAGCTTTAACGGGGTACAAGAGACCCAGTACTTC
CDR3 protein: CASSFNGVQETQYF

clone size: once
J gene: TRBJ2-1
D gene: TRBD1
V gene: TRBV5-4
CDR3 DNA: TGTGCCAGCAGCACTGGACAGGGAACTTACAATGAGCAGTTCTTC
CDR3 protein: CASSTGQGTYNEQFF

clone size: few
J gene: TRBJ2-7
D gene: TRBD1
V gene: TRBV27
CDR3 DNA: TGTGCCAGCAGTTTAAAGGGGACAGGAATCTACGAGCAGTACTTC
CDR3 protein: CASSLKGTGIYEQYF

clone size: .
J gene: TRBJ2-1
D gene: TRBD2
V gene: TRBV9
CDR3 DNA: TGTGCCAGCAGCGTAGGCGGGGGGGAATTTGAGCAGTTCTTC
CDR3 protein: CASSVGGGEFEQFF

clone size: .
J gene: TRBJ2-1
D gene: TRBD2
V gene: TRBV2
CDR3 DNA: TGTGCCAGCTTACAAGCGGGAGGGTACAATGAGCAGTTCTTC
CDR3 protein: CASLQAGGYNEQFF

clone size: .
J gene: TRBJ2-7
D gene: .
V gene: TRBV4-1
CDR3 DNA: TGCGCCAGCGCCCTCCGGGAAGGAAACTTGTACGAGCAGTACTTC
CDR3 protein: CASALREGNLYEQYF

clone size: .
J gene: TRBJ2-1
D gene: TRBD2
V gene: TRBV30
CDR3 DNA: TGTGCCTGGAGTGTACAAGTGGCGGGGGGTATCAATGAGCAGTTCTTC
CDR3 protein: CAWSVQVAGGINEQFF

clone size: .
J gene: TRBJ1-5
D gene: TRBD1
V gene: TRBV5-1
CDR3 DNA: TGCGCCAGCAGCTTGAGTGGGACAGGGGGCAATCAGCCCCAGCATTTT
CDR3 protein: CASSLSGTGGNQPQHF

clone size: .
J gene: TRBJ2-1
D gene: TRBD1
V gene: TRBV6-5
CDR3 DNA: TGTGCCAGCAGTTACTACCTACAGGGGGGTGAGCAGTTCTTC
CDR3 protein: CASSYYLQGGEQFF

clone size: .
J gene: TRBJ2-3
D gene: .
V gene: TRBV4-1
CDR3 DNA: TGCGCCAGCAGCCCTCCCGGGGGGCCAGACGCCACAGATACGCAGTATTTT
CDR3 protein: CASSPPGGPDATDTQYF

clone size: .
J gene: TRBJ2-5
D gene: .
V gene: TRBV5-1
CDR3 DNA: TGCGCCAGCAGCTGGCGGTGGGGGCCAGAGACCCAGTACTTC
CDR3 protein: CASSWRWGPETQYF